This T cell receptor beta chain came from a study of T cells in Graves' hyperthyroidism and ophthalmopathy. Study-wide background: Staff took peripheral blood when the initial diagnosis was made, before any treatment began.

Amplified regions were TCR beta CDR3 sequences from RNA transcripts. First-round RT-PCR with HTBI primers amplified the TCR CDR3 region. Using its own MiXCR run on the multiplex PCR reads, TCRdb lists one record per CDR3 protein. This sample has roughly 630,000 distinct CDR3 sequences, with 15% to 18% found just once. Unmatched junction bases numbered 10, after V lost 3 bases and J lost 7 bases. The CDR3 covers 15 residues. Germline CDR1 reads KGHSH; CDR2 reads LQKENI. The rearrangement links TRBV18 to TRBJ1-2; TRBD1 matches 8 bases. This TCR came from a woman between 25 and 40 years old with Graves' hyperthyroidism. Sequenced sample: blood. In DNA, the CDR3 is TGTGCCAGCTCACCTCCTGGCAGGGGGCGGACTGGCTACACCTTC. Protein product: CASSPPGRGRTGYTF.